The source of this T cell receptor beta chain is a study of T cells in Graves' hyperthyroidism and ophthalmopathy. The overall study: Blood was drawn when the patient was first diagnosed and still untreated.

At least ten counts were recorded for this clonotype. Amplification of TCR beta CDR3 regions was performed using RNA transcripts as template. Initially, a first-round RT-PCR of the TCR CDR3 employed the HTBI primer set. TCRdb fed the multiplex PCR reads into MiXCR, producing one record per CDR3 protein. The table has roughly 300,000 distinct CDR3 sequences, around 20% seen once; the top ten hold around 50%. This CDR3 is built from 17 residues. Germline V lookup: CDR1 SGHKS, CDR2 YYEKEE (reference sequence). V gave up 4 bases and J gave up 0 bases; unmatched junction bases: 3. When ophthalmopathy did not progress within 18 months, Graves' hyperthyroidism was considered stable.

V gene TRBV5-5 combines with J gene TRBJ2-5; the match to TRBD2 covers 16 bases. The sequencing input was blood. The receptor's source is a woman between 45 and 65 years old with Graves' hyperthyroidism. CDR3 amino acids: CASSAGLAGGNQETQYF. The CDR3 region has the DNA TGTGCCAGCAGCGCGGGACTAGCGGGAGGGAACCAAGAGACCCAGTACTTC.